The 5 T cell receptor beta chains below all came from one sample that was sequenced in a study of blood T cell repertoires in COVID-19. Generated by immunoSEQ multiplex PCR, the TCRdb table keeps only in-frame clones and is missing some. Of some 250,000 clones detected, about four fifths appear once; the ten largest clones hold 7.5%. The sequencing sample was made of peripheral blood. These receptors were taken from an elderly woman with COVID-19, enrolled during active disease.

V gene TRBV9 combines with J gene TRBJ2-7; the D gene is possibly TRBD2 (7 bases). V shed 3 bases and J shed 4 bases, with 17 bases lying between them. The CDR3 runs to 15 residues. The germline gives CDR1 SGDLS, CDR2 YYNGEE. The CDR3 DNA is TGTGCCAGCAGCGCCCGGGGGGCATCCCAATACGAGCAGTACTTC. Translated: CASSARGASQYEQYF.

The chain uses TRBV5-1 and TRBJ1-1; possible D gene TRBD1, 6 bases. The CDR3 runs to 13 residues. V was shortened by 8 bases and J by 1 base, with 12 bases between the two germline ends. CDR1 and CDR2 (germline): SGHRS, YFSETQ. CDR3 bases: TGCGCCAGTTACACAGGGAGGAACACTGAAGCTTTCTTT. Translating gives CASYTGRNTEAFF.

J is TRBJ2-3 and V is TRBV7-2; 8 nucleotides match TRBD2. The CDR3 runs to 15 residues. Trimming took 10 bases from V and 2 from J; bases not matched to a gene: 11. Germline CDR1 SGHTA, CDR2 FQGNSA. Here the CDR3 DNA reads TGTGCCACCAATAAAAGGGGACTAGACACAGATACGCAGTATTTT. Protein: CATNKRGLDTDTQYF.

The V and J genes are TRBV2 and TRBJ1-5; possible D gene TRBD1, 6 bases. Germline CDR1 is SNHLY and CDR2 is FYNNEI. CDR3 size: 16 residues. V was pared by 0 bases and J by 4 bases, with 13 bases between. The CDR3 region is CASSEAPDRPNQPQHF. The CDR3 nucleotides are TGTGCCAGCAGTGAAGCTCCCGACAGGCCAAATCAGCCCCAGCATTTT. The complete variable domain, with remaining parts taken from reference TRBV2 and TRBJ1-5, reads EPEVTQTPSHQVTQMGQEVILRCVPISNHLYFYWYRQILGQKVEFLVSFYNNEISEKSEIFDDQFSVERPDGSNFTLKIRSTKLEDSAMYFCASSEAPDRPNQPQHFGDGTRLSIL.

The V and J genes are TRBV3-1 (or the pseudogene TRBV3-2) and TRBJ1-1; 7 bases map to TRBD1. V lost 4 bases to trimming and J lost 2 bases; unmatched junction nucleotides: 10. The CDR3 is 16 amino acids. Per the germline V gene, CDR1 is LGHDT and CDR2 is YNNKEL (reference sequence). The DNA of the CDR3 is TGTGCCAGCAGCCGAATTTTCCCAGGGGGTAACACTGAAGCTTTCTTT. Amino acid sequence: CASSRIFPGGNTEAFF.